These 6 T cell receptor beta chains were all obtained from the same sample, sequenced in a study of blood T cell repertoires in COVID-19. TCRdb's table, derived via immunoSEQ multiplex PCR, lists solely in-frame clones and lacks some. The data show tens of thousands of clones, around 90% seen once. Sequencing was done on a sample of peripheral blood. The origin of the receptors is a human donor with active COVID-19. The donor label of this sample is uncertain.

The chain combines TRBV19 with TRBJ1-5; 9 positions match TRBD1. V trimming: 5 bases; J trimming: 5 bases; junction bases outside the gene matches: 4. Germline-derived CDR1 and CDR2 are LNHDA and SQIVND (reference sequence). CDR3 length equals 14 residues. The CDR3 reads CASSPRDRDQPQHF. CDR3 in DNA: TGTGCCAGTAGTCCAAGGGACAGGGATCAGCCCCAGCATTTT.

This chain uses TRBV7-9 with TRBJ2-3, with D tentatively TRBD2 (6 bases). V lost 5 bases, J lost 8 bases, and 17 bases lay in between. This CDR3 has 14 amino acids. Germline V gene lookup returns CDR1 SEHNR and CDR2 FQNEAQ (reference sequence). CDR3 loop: CASSPGGESGTQYF. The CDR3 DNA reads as TGTGCCAGCAGCCCCGGCGGGGAGTCAGGTACGCAGTATTTT.

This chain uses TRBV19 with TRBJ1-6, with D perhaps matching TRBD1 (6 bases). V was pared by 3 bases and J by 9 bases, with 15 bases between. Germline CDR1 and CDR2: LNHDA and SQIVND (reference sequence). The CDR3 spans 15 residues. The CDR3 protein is CASSIILGASSPLHF. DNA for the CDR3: TGTGCCAGTAGTATCATTCTGGGGGCGAGTTCACCCCTCCACTTT.

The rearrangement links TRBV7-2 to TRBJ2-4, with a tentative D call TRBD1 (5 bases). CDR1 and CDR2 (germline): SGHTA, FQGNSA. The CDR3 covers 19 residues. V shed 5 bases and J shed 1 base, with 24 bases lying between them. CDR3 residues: CASSMGPAGNQVAKNIQYF. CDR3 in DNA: TGTGCCAGCAGCATGGGTCCCGCAGGGAACCAGGTGGCCAAAAACATTCAGTACTTC.

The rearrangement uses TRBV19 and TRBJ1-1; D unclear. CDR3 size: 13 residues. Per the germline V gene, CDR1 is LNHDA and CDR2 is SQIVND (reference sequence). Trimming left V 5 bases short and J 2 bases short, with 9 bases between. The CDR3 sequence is CASSPGGNTEAFF. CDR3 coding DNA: TGTGCCAGTAGTCCGGGTGGTAACACTGAAGCTTTCTTT.

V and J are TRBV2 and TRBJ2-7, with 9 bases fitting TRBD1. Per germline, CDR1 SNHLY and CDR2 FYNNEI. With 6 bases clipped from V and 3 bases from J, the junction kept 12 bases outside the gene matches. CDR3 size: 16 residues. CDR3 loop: CASRNLGTGLVYEQYF. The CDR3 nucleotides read TGTGCCAGCAGGAACCTCGGGACAGGGCTCGTCTACGAGCAGTACTTC.